This T cell receptor beta chain derives from a study of blood T cell repertoires in COVID-19 (dated by TCRdb to 2020 to 2022). Study-wide context: Collaborator samples came from the United States, Italy and Spain and covered acute and convalescent phases of COVID-19. The repertoires were released in a freely available public database meant as a resource for research on the immune response to SARS-CoV-2. The prospective study material was composed of cDNA or gDNA derived from T cells, B-cell-depleted T cells, or PBMCs. The samples were drawn from the first 160 participants of the ongoing ImmuneRACE study and from some 1,300 subjects provided by 6 global collaborators. Deeply sampled blood TCRbeta repertoires from subjects exposed to, actively infected with, or recovered from COVID-19 were included in the dataset. Where available, HLA class I and class II types were obtained from metadata supplied by the sample provider rather than from assay-based typing. Nearly every sample came with metadata listing a de-identified subject ID, COVID-19 status, age in years and sex.

The full study reports these points: The quantity of clinical and demographic metadata differed by source and by participant and was supplied without curation.

In Seattle, one collaborating source enrolled patients while the infection was active and tracked those patients longitudinally over the course of disease. Each collaborating institution followed its own protocols to collect whole blood in K2EDTA tubes. Collaborator samples were shipped for TCRbeta analysis as frozen whole blood, isolated PBMCs, or DNA extracted from either sample type. This clone was detected a few times. Its antigen has not been determined. Per-base quality was not reported, and no clone a single base away is much larger than it. The CDR1 and CDR2 encoded by the germline V gene (reference sequence) are LGHDT and YNNKEL. V drops 1 base and J drops 9 bases, leaving 12 bases in between. Counted from cysteine to phenylalanine, this CDR3 has 13 amino acids. The sequence is cut down to CDR3 DNA, 39 bases in frame from base 1. TCRbeta CDR3 regions were amplified from genomic DNA using the immunoSEQ Assay, a bias-controlled multiplex PCR. On the authors' methods: The number of nucleated cells in each sample was estimated by amplification of reference gene primers within the assay. To quantify the absolute abundance of each unique TCRbeta CDR3 rearrangement, sequence reads were collapsed and filtered. For each sample, productive Simpson clonality was calculated by taking the square root of Simpson's diversity index across productive rearrangements. TCRdb obtained this table from immuneACCESS and retained in-frame rearrangements with V and J assigned. These tables miss some clones; where compared with another copy, unresolved V genes account for less than half of the shortfall, and the remainder is unexplained. V and J calls and clone size are as listed in that table; D and trimming were resolved from the DNA. The sample includes some 190,000 clones, with more than 80% observed a single time. Of the sample, over 6.5% falls within the top ten clones.

Sequences were obtained from peripheral blood. This clonotype originated in a woman older than 75 with COVID-19, enrolled during active disease. Recombination connected TRBV3-1 (or the pseudogene TRBV3-2) to TRBJ1-2; TRBD1 is a possible D gene, resting on 5 matching bases. The CDR3 has the sequence CASSQVRGVSYTF. The DNA is TGTGCCAGCAGCCAAGTTAGGGGTGTGAGCTACACCTTC.